The clone carrying this TCR beta chain was detected a few times. What it recognizes is unknown. Primers included in the PCR were 60 Vbeta and 13 Jbeta primers. Libraries were prepared by immunoSEQ multiplex PCR; TCRdb keeps only in-frame clonotypes and omits some of them. The sample lists 150,000 to 200,000 clones, around four fifths occurring once. The trim removed 0 bases at V and 10 bases at J, leaving 8 bases unmatched. The CDR3 spans 15 residues. The germline V gene has CDR1 GTSNPN and CDR2 SVGIG (reference sequence). This sample was included in a study of cytomegalovirus exposure and HLA in healthy donors. Study conclusions and caveats: With later analysis, a missense DCLRE1C variant became linked to TCR beta V- and J-gene trimming. Most of the TCR beta V segments (in an earlier analysis) were productive either about 90% or about 30% of the time.

The origin of this receptor is a woman aged 45-59 years in good health and CMV-seropositive. This chain uses TRBV30 with TRBJ2-1; TRBD2 agrees at 11 bases. Material: PBMCs. The CDR3 sequence is CAWSVLVLAGEEQFF. Here the CDR3 DNA reads TGTGCCTGGAGTGTGCTGGTACTAGCGGGAGAAGAGCAGTTCTTC.